The sequence of this T cell receptor beta chain was determined in a study of T cell responses to AZD1222 COVID-19 vaccine. Regarding this clone: Antigen: not known.

Study-wide results and caveats: The sample set comprised mostly white British donors with more females, and clonal diversity was possibly underestimated. Sampling that yielded the repertoires occurred only after the peak T cell response.

With V trimmed by 6 bases and J by 7 bases, 11 bases remained unmatched. CDR3 length equals 14 residues. CDR1 is MDHEN, CDR2 SYDVKM, per germline. Generated by immunoSEQ multiplex PCR, the TCRdb table keeps only in-frame clones and is missing some. This sample yields roughly 180,000 clones, of which about 89% are seen a single time; approximately 2% belongs to the top ten. The genes are TRBV28 and TRBJ1-1, with TRBD1 matching over 7 bases. This material consisted of peripheral blood, taken on day 0 of AZD1222 vaccination. The clonotype comes from an adult in good health. The CDR3 is CASRRQGGIIEAFF. The CDR3 nucleotides are TGTGCCAGCAGGAGACAGGGAGGGATTATTGAAGCTTTCTTT.